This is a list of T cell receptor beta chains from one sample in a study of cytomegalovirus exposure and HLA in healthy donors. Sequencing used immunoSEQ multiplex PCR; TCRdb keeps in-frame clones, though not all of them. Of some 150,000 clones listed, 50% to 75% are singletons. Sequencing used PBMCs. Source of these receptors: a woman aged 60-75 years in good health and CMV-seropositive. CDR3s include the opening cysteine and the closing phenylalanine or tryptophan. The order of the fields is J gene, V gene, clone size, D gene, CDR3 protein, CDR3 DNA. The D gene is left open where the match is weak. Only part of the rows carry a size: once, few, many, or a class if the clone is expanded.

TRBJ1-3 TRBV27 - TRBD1 CASSLYRGSGNTIYF TGTGCCAGCAGCCTATACAGGGGTTCTGGAAACACCATATATTTT
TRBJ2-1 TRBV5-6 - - CASSPEGLPRDEQFF TGTGCCAGCAGCCCAGAGGGACTCCCTAGGGATGAGCAGTTCTTC
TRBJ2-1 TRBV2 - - CASSPSGEQFF TGTGCCAGCAGCCCTTCCGGGGAGCAGTTCTTC
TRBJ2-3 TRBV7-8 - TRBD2 CASSSGTSGTVDTQYF TGTGCCAGCAGCTCCGGGACTAGCGGGACGGTAGATACGCAGTATTTT
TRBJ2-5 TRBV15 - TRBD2 CATSRALAGEGEETQYF TGTGCCACCAGCAGAGCCCTAGCGGGGGAAGGGGAAGAGACCCAGTACTTC
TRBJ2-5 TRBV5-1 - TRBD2 CASSPSREERASGFGETQYF TGCGCCAGCAGCCCCTCGCGGGAGGAGAGGGCTAGCGGGTTTGGAGAGACCCAGTACTTC
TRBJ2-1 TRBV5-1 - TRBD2 CASSLNPSGTSGRNEQFF TGCGCCAGCAGCTTAAACCCCTCCGGGACTAGCGGGAGGAATGAGCAGTTCTTC
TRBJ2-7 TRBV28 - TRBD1 CASTRDRPYEQYF TGTGCCAGCACCCGGGACAGACCCTACGAGCAGTACTTC
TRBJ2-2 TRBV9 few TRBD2 CASSVLAANTGELFF TGTGCCAGCAGCGTACTAGCGGCGAACACCGGGGAGCTGTTTTTT
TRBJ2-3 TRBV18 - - CASSPFPADTQYF TGTGCCAGCTCACCCTTCCCGGCAGATACGCAGTATTTT
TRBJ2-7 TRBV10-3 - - CATLVAGAGEQYF TGTGCCACCCTGGTGGCAGGGGCCGGGGAGCAGTACTTC